The rows below give T cell receptor beta chains drawn from one sample of a study of cytomegalovirus exposure and HLA in healthy donors. Measured with immunoSEQ multiplex PCR; TCRdb has only the in-frame clones, and not every one. The top ten hold around 1.9% of the sample, which has about 90,000 clones, about 67% seen once. Specimen: PBMCs. These receptors all stem from a man younger than 45 in good health and CMV-seronegative. Each CDR3 is given with its conserved first and last residue. The D gene is left open where the match is weak. The listing skips clone size in some rows; elsewhere it reads once, few, many or a size class.

V gene	J gene	D gene	clone size	CDR3 DNA	CDR3 protein
TRBV30	TRBJ2-3	TRBD2	-	TGTGCCTGTGGACTAGCGGGGGGTCCCGATACGCAGTATTTT	CACGLAGGPDTQYF
TRBV27	TRBJ1-5	TRBD1	few	TGTGCCAGCAGTTCGACAGGGTCGCCCCAGCATTTT	CASSSTGSPQHF
TRBV28	TRBJ2-1	-	few	TGTGCCAGCAGTTTTCATGCAACAGTGACGGAGGTCATCTACAATGAGCAGTTCTTC	CASSFHATVTEVIYNEQFF
TRBV2	TRBJ2-2	TRBD2	few	TGTGCCAGCACACTTACTAGCGGGGGGAACACCGGGGAGCTGTTTTTT	CASTLTSGGNTGELFF
TRBV2	TRBJ2-5	-	-	TGTGCCAGCAGGAATCCCGGCGGGGTAGAGACCCAGTACTTC	CASRNPGGVETQYF
TRBV18	TRBJ1-1	TRBD1	-	TGTGCCAGCTCACCACCCCTCACAGGGGGCTTTGCGGCTTTCTTT	CASSPPLTGGFAAFF
TRBV5-4	TRBJ2-7	TRBD1	few	TGTGCCAGCAGCCCCCCGGGACAGGGGATCTACGAGCAGTACTTC	CASSPPGQGIYEQYF
TRBV28	TRBJ2-1	-	-	TGTGCCAGCTCTAGGGGGGCGCGGGAGATGAATGAGCAGTTCTTC	CASSRGAREMNEQFF
TRBV7-9	TRBJ1-1	-	-	TGTGCCAGCACCACACCGAGAACAGGGAGTCAAGCTTTCTTT	CASTTPRTGSQAFF
TRBV6-1	TRBJ1-1	-	once	TGTGCCAGCAGTGAAAGAGATGGCGGGGACGGTGGTTTCTTT	CASSERDGGDGGFF
TRBV28	TRBJ2-7	-	few	TGTGCCAGCAGTTTCCAGACCGGGACTGAGTACTTC	CASSFQTGTEYF
TRBV30	TRBJ1-1	-	-	TGTGCCTGGAGTGGACTGTCGGACACTGAAGCTTTCTTT	CAWSGLSDTEAFF
TRBV12-5	TRBJ2-1	TRBD2	-	TGTGCTAGTGGTTTAAGCGGGGATTACAATGAGCAGTTCTTC	CASGLSGDYNEQFF
TRBV5-4	TRBJ2-5	-	-	TGTGCCAGCAGCTTGTTCAAGACAACCCAAGAGACCCAGTACTTC	CASSLFKTTQETQYF
TRBV2	TRBJ2-7	TRBD2	-	TGTGCCAGCAGGGGACTAGCGGTTTACTACGAGCAGTACTTC	CASRGLAVYYEQYF
TRBV5-6	TRBJ1-2	-	-	TGTGCCAGCAGCTTGGGGGACACGTATGGCTACACCTTC	CASSLGDTYGYTF
TRBV4-3	TRBJ1-2	-	-	TGCGCCAGCAGCCTACGGAAGGACAGCCTATATGGCTACACCTTC	CASSLRKDSLYGYTF
TRBV4-1	TRBJ2-7	-	-	TGCGCCAGCAGCCCCAGGGACACCCAATACGAGCAGTACTTC	CASSPRDTQYEQYF
TRBV27	TRBJ2-3	TRBD1	-	TGTGCCAGCAGTCGTAACAGGGGAACAGATACGCAGTATTTT	CASSRNRGTDTQYF
TRBV29-1	TRBJ1-1	-	-	TGCAGCGTTTTAACAGTCGGGGGGTGGGTTACTGAAGCTTTCTTT	CSVLTVGGWVTEAFF
TRBV2	TRBJ2-7	-	-	TGTGCCAGCAGTGAAGGTCGGGACATAGTAACCTACGAGCAGTACTTC	CASSEGRDIVTYEQYF
TRBV27	TRBJ2-5	TRBD2	few	TGTGCCAGCAGGCTATTCGGGGGGGGGAGTAAAGAGACCCAGTACTTC	CASRLFGGGSKETQYF
TRBV7-9	TRBJ1-2	TRBD1	once	TGTGCCAGCAGCTTAGTGACAGGGTGGAATGGCTACACCTTC	CASSLVTGWNGYTF
TRBV30	TRBJ1-1	-	-	TGTGCCTGGAGTCAGGAGGGGACTGAAGCTTTCTTT	CAWSQEGTEAFF
TRBV18	TRBJ2-5	-	-	TGTGCCAGCTCACCACCGGTCAGGGCCGACCGGCGCATAGAGACCCAGTACTTC	CASSPPVRADRRIETQYF
TRBV29-1	TRBJ2-1	TRBD2	-	TGCAGCGGTGGACTAGCGGGAGGGTATGAGCAGTTCTTC	CSGGLAGGYEQFF
TRBV4-1	TRBJ1-4	-	-	TGCGCCAGCGGCCAAGTAGGGCAGGGCAATGAAAAACTGTTTTTT	CASGQVGQGNEKLFF
TRBV30	TRBJ1-5	-	-	TGTGCCTGGACTAATGGGACATTAGGGCAGCCCCAGCATTTT	CAWTNGTLGQPQHF
TRBV14	TRBJ2-2	-	-	TGTGCCAGCAGCCAAGTAACAGCCACCGGGGAGCTGTTTTTT	CASSQVTATGELFF